This entry features one T cell receptor (beta chain) sequence. Its antigen is not yet known. No much larger clone is present one base from it, and per-base qualities are unavailable. The cysteine opens and the phenylalanine closes a CDR3 of 14 amino acids. The CDR3 DNA has 42 bases and is translated from base 1. Compared with germline, V lacks 6 bases and J lacks 8 bases; bases without a gene match: 8. From the germline V gene, CDR1 is KGHSH and CDR2 is LQKENI. The 35 to 40 donors, aged 6 to 90 years, were systemically healthy Caucasian individuals from Russia. Each donor gave about 9.7 milliliters of peripheral blood, drawn into EDTA-treated Vacutainer tubes. Ficoll-Paque density-gradient centrifugation was used to isolate PBMCs, with at least 7 million obtained per sample. Total RNA was extracted from PBMCs with Trizol reagent, with at least 5.5 micrograms obtained per sample. Naive CD45RAhigh/CD27high T cell percentages were measured by flow cytometry on a PBMC aliquot from every donor.

Libraries came from 5' RACE. Sequencing took place on an Illumina HiSeq 2500. The second PCR ran for roughly 7 to 11 cycles and used a J-beta primer mix along with a sample-barcoded 5' primer. Each TCR beta cDNA molecule received a unique molecular identifier from a template-switch 5' adaptor carrying 12 random nucleotides. Each sample yielded at least 2.5 million CDR3-containing paired-end reads. First-strand cDNA was synthesized from all RNA with the Mint cDNA synthesis kit, primed by a TRBC-specific oligonucleotide. Following uracil-DNA glycosylase treatment, a first 18-cycle PCR with universal primers M1SS and BC2_uni_R was performed on all cDNA. The authors' analysis ran thus. Normalization of each sample was performed by random selection of 1 million high-quality reads, each carrying a distinct molecular identifier. Instead of being binned into consensus sequences, reads that shared molecular identifiers were thrown out. MiTCR, set to a Q25 quality threshold and the strictest error-elimination algorithm, was used for CDR3 identification, clonotype clustering and error correction. Lower-bound total TCR beta diversity was estimated with a nonparametric unseen species model using Euler transformation. TCRdb handled the public reads itself, with Q25 trimming in fastp and clone calling in MiXCR, and kept productive beta chains. Rows are unified per CDR3 protein, each entry keeping the most common DNA and genes. These V and J calls originate from TCRdb's pipeline instead of the authors' own analysis. Counted in this sample were about 1,400,000 distinct CDR3 sequences; approximately 42% of them appeared once. Together, the top ten hold 7.9% of the sample.

These data originate in a study of blood T cells in healthy people across ages (dated by TCRdb to the mid-2010s). Regarding the complete study: Template switching captured roughly one uniquely barcoded TCR beta cDNA molecule per two T cells in model experiments. Using the same blood draw, the study looked at two additional independent replicas of 1 million unique cDNA reads for two donors, one aged 18 to 30 and the other aged 80 or older. To avoid experimental bias, donors of different ages were randomly spread across the sequencing lanes. To track age-related changes in TCR beta repertoire diversity, the study relied on deep sequencing normalized with unique cDNA molecular identifiers. Donors were grouped into four age groups: young (average roughly 15 years), middle-aged (roughly 40), aged (62) and long-lived (82). Overall study outcomes, separate from this receptor: Compared with the aged group, the long-lived group had more naive CD4+ T cells, fewer expanded clones and increased TCR diversity, suggesting age selection. Observed TCR beta diversity per million T cells fell roughly linearly with age, and a significant reduction was already apparent by age around 39. Because donor CMV infection status was unknown, age-related changes in expanded clonotypes were potentially confounded. Observed TCR beta diversity correlated strongly with the percentage of naive T cells measured by flow cytometry. Total diversity estimates from one million sequenced T cells were considered lower bounds and underestimates. Bulk unsorted PBMC profiling prevented conclusive comparison of naive and antigen-experienced compartments.

Material: blood. This chain joins TRBV18 to TRBJ2-4; the junction holds 9 bases that match TRBD1. The source is a young woman in good health. CDR3 reads: CASSPIQGAYIQYF. The nucleotides read TGTGCCAGCTCCCCCATACAGGGGGCCTACATTCAGTACTTC.